One and the same sample provided the 15 T cell receptor beta chains below, sequenced in a study of vaccination effects on CD4 cells after COVID-19. Profiled with immunoSEQ multiplex PCR; TCRdb holds only in-frame clones, not every one. The sample has more than 13,000 clones, 76% seen once. Their cognate antigens are unknown. Antigen-specific CD4+ T cells were first expanded with viral peptide pools by the ViraFEST assay and only then sequenced. CD4+ T cell isolation took place after 10 days of culture. A positive SARS-CoV-2 PCR test fell between March and December 2020. Participants were given two doses of BNT162b2 or mRNA-1273 vaccine. The source was CD4+ T cells from PBMCs cultured with HCoV-NL63 spike peptides, collected after COVID-19 vaccination. These receptors originate from a human donor who had a prior SARS-CoV-2 infection.

The chain joins TRBV9 to TRBJ2-3; 9 bases match TRBD2. The CDR3 length is 16 residues. From germline, CDR1 is SGDLS and CDR2 YYNGEE. Trimming at V came to 0 bases and at J to 2 bases, leaving 4 bases not matched to a gene. This CDR3 reads CASSVALAGLTDTQYF. CDR3 nucleotide sequence: TGTGCCAGCAGCGTAGCTCTAGCGGGACTCACAGATACGCAGTATTTT. The full variable domain, completed using reference TRBV9 and TRBJ2-3, is DSGVTQTPKHLITATGQRVTLRCSPRSGDLSVYWYQQSLDQGLQFLIQYYNGEERAKGNILERFSAQQFPDLHSELNLSSLELGDSALYFCASSVALAGLTDTQYFGPGTRLTVL.

This chain uses TRBV3-1 (or the pseudogene TRBV3-2) with TRBJ2-1; no definite D call. The germline V gene has CDR1 LGHDT and CDR2 YNNKEL (reference sequence). V lost 1 base to trimming and J lost 6 bases, with 10 bases between them. CDR3 size: 14 residues. CDR3 in DNA: TGTGCCAGCAGCCAAGGAGTGGGGTTCAATGAGCAGTTCTTC. Protein sequence: CASSQGVGFNEQFF.

This clone was detected a few times. The chain carries TRBV5-5 and TRBJ1-1; D is uncertain. Between the trimmed V and J ends, which lost 0 bases and 0 bases, there was a span of 3 bases. From germline, CDR1 is SGHKS and CDR2 YYEKEE (reference sequence). The CDR3 contains 13 residues. CDR3 loop: CASSLGVNTEAFF. CDR3 sequence (DNA): TGTGCCAGCAGCTTGGGCGTGAACACTGAAGCTTTCTTT.

V and J are TRBV5-4 and TRBJ2-7; D could derive from TRBD1 or TRBD2 (5 bases each). From germline, CDR1 is SGHNT and CDR2 YYREEE (reference sequence). V lost 3 bases to trimming and J lost 2 bases, with 18 bases between them. The CDR3 runs 16 residues. The DNA for the CDR3 is TGTGCCAGCAGCTCGTGGACCGGGACGAGAACCTACGAGCAGTACTTC. Amino acids: CASSSWTGTRTYEQYF.

The J gene is TRBJ2-7, the V gene TRBV19, with 7 bases fitting TRBD1. The germline V gene has CDR1 LNHDA and CDR2 SQIVND (reference sequence). This CDR3 comprises 15 residues. V shed 4 bases and J 0 bases; nucleotides not matched to a gene: 6. DNA of the CDR3: TGTGCCAGTAGTAAAACAGGGGATAGCTCCTACGAGCAGTACTTC. Translating it yields CASSKTGDSSYEQYF.

The V and J genes are TRBV5-4 and TRBJ2-2; TRBD2 aligns across 12 bases. The ends lost 4 bases at V and 5 bases at J; junction bases unmatched: 6. This CDR3 contains 16 residues. Germline CDR1 SGHNT, CDR2 YYREEE (reference sequence). CDR3 sequence reads: CASSRKLAGGTGELFF. As DNA, the CDR3 is TGTGCCAGCAGCCGTAAACTAGCGGGAGGAACCGGGGAGCTGTTTTTT. The variable domain in full, with the rest retrieved from reference TRBV5-4 and TRBJ2-2, is ETGVTQSPTHLIKTRGQQVTLRCSSQSGHNTVSWYQQALGQGPQFIFQYYREEENGRGNFPPRFSGLQFPNYSSELNVNALELDDSALYLCASSRKLAGGTGELFFGEGSRLTVL.

The V call is TRBV3-1 (or the pseudogene TRBV3-2), the J call TRBJ2-3; D may be TRBD2 (5 bases). There are 13 residues in the CDR3. With 2 bases removed from V and 7 bases from J, the gap between germline ends came to 10 bases. Germline-derived CDR1 and CDR2 are LGHDT and YNNKEL (reference sequence). CDR3 bases: TGTGCCAGCAGCCAAATGAGGGAGAATACGCAGTATTTT. Amino acid sequence: CASSQMRENTQYF.

The CDR3 DNA reads as TGTGCCAGCAGTGTATTTACCGGGACTAGCGGGGGGGCCTACGAGCAGTACTTC. Its translation is CASSVFTGTSGGAYEQYF. V gene TRBV25-1 combines with J gene TRBJ2-7; 16 bases agree with TRBD2. J gave up 2 bases and V 4 bases, and 8 bases lay outside the gene matches. The CDR3 is made up of 18 amino acids. From germline, CDR1 is MGHDK and CDR2 SYGVNS.

V gene TRBV5-1 combines with J gene TRBJ2-1, with a tentative D call TRBD1 (5 bases). The CDR3 spans 15 residues. Germline CDR1 SGHRS, CDR2 YFSETQ. Trimming cost V 0 bases and J 1 base, with 8 bases left between them. CDR3 coding DNA: TGCGCCAGCAGCTTGGGGCAGGGATCCTACAATGAGCAGTTCTTC. Protein product: CASSLGQGSYNEQFF.

The chain carries TRBV28 and TRBJ1-2; D is undetermined. The CDR3 is made up of 12 amino acids. Between the trimmed V and J ends, which lost 2 bases and 4 bases, there was a span of 5 bases. CDR1 is MDHEN, CDR2 SYDVKM, per germline. CDR3 coding DNA: TGTGCCAGCAGTTTAAGGCTCTATGGCTACACCTTC. Translation gives CASSLRLYGYTF.

This chain links TRBV7-8 with TRBJ2-7; D gene unclear. There are 14 residues in the CDR3. Germline CDR1 and CDR2: SGHVS and FQNEAQ. Trimming left V 1 base short and J 3 bases short, with 10 bases between. The CDR3 protein is CASSLGVGDYEQYF. The DNA of the CDR3 is TGTGCCAGCAGCTTAGGGGTTGGTGACTACGAGCAGTACTTC.

This clone has a handful of counts. The chain joins TRBV19 to TRBJ1-1; D unresolved. This CDR3 comprises 13 residues. Germline V lookup: CDR1 LNHDA, CDR2 SQIVND (reference sequence). V lost 6 bases, J lost 1 base, and 9 bases lay in between. The CDR3 sequence is CASSVQRNTEAFF. The CDR3, as DNA: TGTGCCAGTAGCGTACAGAGGAACACTGAAGCTTTCTTT.

The J gene is TRBJ1-2, the V gene TRBV7-2; D not certain. The V gene's germline CDR1 is SGHTA and CDR2 FQGNSA. Trimming removed 1 base at V and 9 bases at J, with 12 bases between. This CDR3 is 13 amino acids long. This CDR3 is CASSLGLGSRYTF. Written as DNA, the CDR3 is TGTGCCAGCAGCTTAGGGCTGGGGAGCCGCTACACCTTC.

This clone was seen a few times. The rearrangement links TRBV5-1 to TRBJ2-1, with TRBD2 as a possible D gene (6 bases). Germline V lookup: CDR1 SGHRS, CDR2 YFSETQ. The CDR3 has 14 residues. Trimming pared 3 bases from V and 5 bases from J, leaving 12 bases between. CDR3 loop: CASSSGGLNNEQFF. CDR3 nucleotides: TGCGCCAGCAGCTCCGGGGGACTCAACAATGAGCAGTTCTTC.

The chain is built from TRBV27 and TRBJ2-3, with unresolved D. Trimming left V 1 base short and J 1 base short, with 15 bases between. The germline CDR1 and CDR2 sequences are MNHEY and SMNVEV (reference sequence). This CDR3 has 17 residues. CDR3 region: CASSLLRLDKGTDTQYF. DNA of the CDR3: TGTGCCAGCAGTTTATTAAGACTCGATAAAGGCACAGATACGCAGTATTTT.